The present T cell receptor (beta chain) was sequenced within a study of blood T cell repertoires in COVID-19 (dated by TCRdb to the early 2020s). The study in broad terms: Collaborator samples came from the United States, Italy and Spain and covered acute and convalescent phases of COVID-19. The prospective study material was composed of cDNA or gDNA derived from T cells, B-cell-depleted T cells, or PBMCs. The dataset comprised deeply sampled blood TCRbeta repertoires from subjects exposed to, actively infected with, or recovered from COVID-19. The repertoires were made available in a free public database intended to serve as a resource for research on the immune response to SARS-CoV-2. The samples were drawn from two sources: the first 160 participants of the ongoing ImmuneRACE study, and 1,200 or so subjects contributed by 6 global collaborators. A de-identified subject ID, COVID-19 status, age in years and sex were almost always included in the sample metadata. Where HLA class I and class II types were available, the types were taken from metadata supplied by the sample provider, not from assay-based typing. Overall study results and their limits: The quantity of clinical and demographic metadata differed by source and by participant and was supplied without curation.

The collaborating institutions used their own protocols to collect whole blood in K2EDTA tubes. Collaborator samples were shipped for TCRbeta analysis as frozen whole blood, isolated PBMCs, or DNA extracted from either sample type. A note on this clone: The antigen it recognizes is unknown. No base qualities exist here, and no much larger clone lies one base off it.

TCRbeta CDR3 regions were amplified from genomic DNA using the immunoSEQ Assay, a bias-controlled multiplex PCR. The authors' pipeline ran thus. Nucleated cell counts per sample were estimated from amplification of reference gene primers within the assay. To quantify the absolute abundance of each unique TCRbeta CDR3 rearrangement, sequence reads were collapsed and filtered. Productive Simpson clonality was computed per sample as the square root of Simpson's diversity index over productive rearrangements. The immuneACCESS repertoire file appears here via TCRdb, limited to in-frame rearrangements. These files lack a portion of the clones; in checked studies, under half of the deficit traces to unresolved V genes, and the cause of the others is not known. That table is the source of V, J and clone size, and D and trimming were worked out from the DNA. Present in this sample are around 70,000 clones, around 84% of which were seen just once. Over 4% of the sample belongs to the ten largest clones.

Relative to germline, V is missing 3 bases and J is missing 6 bases, with 9 bases of the junction outside any gene match. Counted from cysteine to phenylalanine, this CDR3 has 17 amino acids. The kept DNA is CDR3 alone, 51 bases in frame from the first base. CDR1 and CDR2, looked up from the germline V gene, are SGHRS and YFSETQ. The sequence came from a man aged 45 to 65 with acute or convalescent COVID-19. The chain couples TRBV5-1 to TRBJ2-1; TRBD2 agrees with 13 junctional bases. The sample was peripheral blood. The DNA sequence is as follows: TGCGCCAGCAGCTCGTGGACTAGCGGGAGACGGGGCAATGAGCAGTTCTTC. Its protein is CASSSWTSGRRGNEQFF.